These 9 T cell receptor beta chains were all obtained from the same sample, sequenced in a study of T-cell reconstitution after alpha-beta-depleted transplantation in children. Unique molecular identifiers were incorporated into the prepared TCRbeta library. TCRdb itself ran the PCR reads through MiXCR, one entry per CDR3 protein. Of about 540,000 distinct CDR3 sequences listed, roughly 27% are singletons. The input for sequencing was PBMCs, taken before TCRalphabeta/CD19-depleted stem cell transplant. The receptor source for this set is a boy less than two years old with Wiskott-Aldrich syndrome, due to receive a stem cell transplant.

The sample holds many counts of this clonotype. The chain has TRBV5-6 and TRBJ2-1; tentatively, D is TRBD1 (6 bases). Deletions cut 4 bases from V and 9 bases from J, with 11 bases between. This CDR3 contains 12 residues. Germline loops: CDR1 SGHDT, CDR2 YYEEEE. The CDR3 reads CASSRQVAEQFF. CDR3 sequence (DNA): TGTGCCAGCAGCCGACAGGTGGCTGAGCAGTTCTTC.

This clonotype has only a few counts. The rearrangement joins TRBV12-3 or TRBV12-4 to TRBJ2-1; 14 positions agree with TRBD2. The CDR3 runs 15 residues. The J segment lost 9 bases and the V segment lost 5 bases, leaving 6 bases of the junction unmatched. CDR3 residues: CASSPGTSGRAEQFF. CDR3 in DNA: TGTGCCAGCAGTCCGGGGACTAGCGGGAGAGCTGAGCAGTTCTTC.

This clonotype showed up just a few times. This sequence joins TRBV2 and TRBJ2-1, with 7 bases matching TRBD2. Per germline, CDR1 SNHLY and CDR2 FYNNEI. Losses at the gene ends were 3 bases for V and 9 bases for J; bases not matched to a gene: 8. This CDR3 contains 14 residues. In nucleotides, the CDR3 is TGTGCCAGCAGTGACGGAGAGGGAGGGTTTGAGCAGTTCTTC. It is translated as CASSDGEGGFEQFF. The full variable domain, its missing parts supplied by reference TRBV2 and TRBJ2-1, is EPEVTQTPSHQVTQMGQEVILRCVPISNHLYFYWYRQILGQKVEFLVSFYNNEISEKSEIFDDQFSVERPDGSNFTLKIRSTKLEDSAMYFCASSDGEGGFEQFFGPGTRLTVL.

The chain carries TRBV5-1 and TRBJ2-3; 9 positions match TRBD2. V gave up 0 bases and J gave up 9 bases; unmatched junction bases: 5. CDR1 is SGHRS, CDR2 YFSETQ, per germline. CDR3 size: 14 residues. The CDR3 is CASSLAIAGVTQYF. The DNA for the CDR3 is TGCGCCAGCAGCTTGGCAATAGCGGGAGTGACGCAGTATTTT.

The chain joins TRBV5-6 to TRBJ2-5; D call uncertain. The CDR3 is made up of 14 amino acids. Germline CDR1 and CDR2: SGHDT and YYEEEE. V was pared by 4 bases and J by 0 bases, with 10 bases between. Here the CDR3 DNA reads TGTGCCAGCAGCCTGACTTCGTACCAAGAGACCCAGTACTTC. Translation: CASSLTSYQETQYF.

V is TRBV20-1 and J is TRBJ2-3; weak D call: TRBD2 (5 bases). The V end lost 2 bases, the J end lost 5 bases, and 17 bases lay between the germline ends. CDR1 is DFQATT and CDR2 is SNEGSKA in the germline V gene (reference sequence). The CDR3 has 15 residues. The CDR3 DNA reads TGCAGTGCTAGACGCTCCGGACTCATGGGAGATACGCAGTATTTT. Translating gives CSARRSGLMGDTQYF.

This clonotype was found a few times. The chain is built from TRBV4-2 and TRBJ1-4, with D possibly TRBD1 on 6 matching bases. CDR1 and CDR2 from the germline V gene are LGHNA and YNFKEQ. Trimming stripped 1 base from V and 7 bases from J, with 10 bases between. This CDR3 comprises 14 residues. The CDR3 loop is CASSQVQGTEKLFF. The CDR3 nucleotides read TGTGCCAGCAGCCAAGTACAGGGTACTGAAAAACTGTTTTTT.

The CDR3: CASSVEAGRIQYF. In DNA, the CDR3 is TGTGCCAGCAGCGTAGAGGCTGGACGCATTCAGTACTTC. This chain connects TRBV9 to TRBJ2-4; D unclear. The CDR3 length is 13 residues. From germline, CDR1 is SGDLS and CDR2 YYNGEE. V was trimmed by 0 bases and J by 9 bases, leaving 10 bases between them.

The chain combines TRBV6-1 with TRBJ1-2, with 9 bases lining up with TRBD1. The CDR3 contains 15 residues. In germline, CDR1 is MNHNS, CDR2 SASEGT. The CDR3 coding sequence is TGTGTCAGTAGGTTCGGAGGACAGGGGTTATTTGGCTACACCTTC. It translates to CVSRFGGQGLFGYTF.